The 19 T cell receptor beta chains below were found in one sample sequenced in a study of blood T cell repertoires in COVID-19. The assay was immunoSEQ multiplex PCR, and TCRdb's table has in-frame clones only and misses some. The sample consists of about 190,000 clones, 89% of them appearing once. Sequenced material: peripheral blood. The receptors derive from a man aged 35 to 55 with acute or convalescent COVID-19.

The rearrangement joins TRBV7-8 to TRBJ2-3; 11 bases agree with TRBD2. CDR1 and CDR2 from the germline V gene are SGHVS and FQNEAQ. Trimming at V came to 6 bases and at J to 0 bases, leaving 2 bases not matched to a gene. The length of the CDR3 is 15 residues. This CDR3 reads CASSSSGGSTDTQYF. CDR3 nucleotides: TGTGCCAGCAGTTCTAGCGGGGGGAGCACAGATACGCAGTATTTT.

Only one count was recorded for this clone. This chain joins TRBV6-5 and TRBJ1-3; the D is unclear. The CDR3 runs 15 residues. V was pared by 2 bases and J by 0 bases, with 8 bases between. The germline CDR1 and CDR2 sequences are MNHEY and SVGAGI. CDR3 sequence (DNA): TGTGCCAGCAGTTACGATAGATTCTCTGGAAACACCATATATTTT. The encoded protein is CASSYDRFSGNTIYF.

Note on this clone: An end of the junction differs from the germline gene, which may be a read error. The V and J genes are TRBV7-7 and TRBJ2-3; 10 bases are a match to TRBD2. There are 15 residues in the CDR3. Germline V gives CDR1 SSHAT, CDR2 FNYEAQ (reference sequence). The CDR3 loop is CASSVGTSDTDTQYF. The CDR3 nucleotides are TGTGCTAGCAGCGTCGGGACTAGCGACACAGATACGCAGTATTTT.

The count of this clone is one. This chain joins TRBV2 and TRBJ2-1; 7 bases fit TRBD1. The CDR3 spans 15 residues. V lost 4 bases, J lost 4 bases, and 7 bases stayed unmatched. Germline values: CDR1 SNHLY, CDR2 FYNNEI. The CDR3 is CASSATGQIYNEQFF. DNA of the CDR3: TGTGCCAGCAGTGCGACGGGACAGATATACAATGAGCAGTTCTTC. Full variable domain (outside the CDR3, taken from reference TRBV2 and TRBJ2-1): EPEVTQTPSHQVTQMGQEVILRCVPISNHLYFYWYRQILGQKVEFLVSFYNNEISEKSEIFDDQFSVERPDGSNFTLKIRSTKLEDSAMYFCASSATGQIYNEQFFGPGTRLTVL.

V and J are TRBV6-2 or TRBV6-3 and TRBJ2-3; D is uncertain. The ends were cut back, 4 bases at V and 4 bases at J, with 9 bases in the middle. Germline CDR1 MNHEY, CDR2 SVGEGT. The CDR3 runs 13 residues. The CDR3 DNA sequence: TGTGCCAGCAGTTTCTCAGTAGCAGATACGCAGTATTTT. This sequence encodes CASSFSVADTQYF.

The rearrangement joins TRBV5-1 to TRBJ2-6; D ambiguous. The V end was cut by 10 bases, the J end by 2 bases, with 7 bases between. This CDR3 region has 12 residues. Germline CDR1 and CDR2: SGHRS and YFSETQ. As DNA, the CDR3 is TGCGCCCCGAGGACTGGGGCCAACGTCCTGACTTTC. It encodes CAPRTGANVLTF. The full variable domain, rest sourced from reference TRBV5-1 and TRBJ2-6, is KAGVTQTPRYLIKTRGQQVTLSCSPISGHRSVSWYQQTPGQGLQFLFEYFSETQRNKGNFPGRFSGRQFSNSRSEMNVSTLELGDSALYLCAPRTGANVLTFGAGSRLTVL.

The V and J genes are TRBV4-1 and TRBJ1-1; D might be TRBD1 (5 bases). The germline CDR1 and CDR2 sequences are MGHRA and YSYEKL. The CDR3 loop spans 15 amino acids. The V end was cut by 0 bases, the J end by 8 bases, with 16 bases between. CDR3 nucleotide sequence: TGCGCCAGCAGCCAAGACCCACCTCGACAGACCGAAGCTTTCTTT. It translates to CASSQDPPRQTEAFF.

The genes are TRBV5-1 and TRBJ1-2; D remains unclear. Per the germline V gene, CDR1 is SGHRS and CDR2 is YFSETQ. The V gene lost 0 bases and the J gene lost 4 bases, with 10 bases spanning the gap. This CDR3 is 14 amino acids long. This CDR3 reads CASSLDAASYGYTF. The DNA of the CDR3 is TGCGCCAGCAGCTTGGACGCAGCGTCCTATGGCTACACCTTC.

The genes are TRBV12-5 and TRBJ1-1; tentative D call: TRBD1 (6 bases). Germline assignment: CDR1 LGHNT and CDR2 FRNRAP. The V end lost 0 bases, the J end lost 5 bases, and 16 bases lay between the germline ends. This CDR3 comprises 16 residues. The CDR3 DNA sequence: TGTGCTAGTGGTTTGGTACTTTCAGGGGAAAGGACTGAAGCTTTCTTT. Amino acids: CASGLVLSGERTEAFF.

The rearrangement uses TRBV5-8 and TRBJ2-1; D is ambiguous. The germline V gene encodes CDR1 SGHTS and CDR2 YDEGEE. The CDR3 runs to 12 residues. The V end was cut by 2 bases, the J end by 4 bases, with 4 bases between. The CDR3 reads CASSLHYNEQFF. The CDR3 DNA follows: TGTGCCAGCAGCTTACATTACAATGAGCAGTTCTTC.

This chain uses TRBV18 with TRBJ1-6; D unresolved. The CDR3 contains 14 residues. Germline V gene data show CDR1 as KGHSH and CDR2 as LQKENI. V was pared by 0 bases and J by 5 bases, with 5 bases between. CDR3 nucleotide sequence: TGTGCCAGCTCACCACCTTCCAATAATTCACCCCTCCACTTT. Protein product: CASSPPSNNSPLHF.

Here the CDR3 reads CASSLDYAYGYTF. As DNA, the CDR3 is TGCGCCAGCAGCTTGGACTATGCTTATGGCTACACCTTC. This chain joins TRBV5-1 and TRBJ1-2; no clear D. The germline gives CDR1 SGHRS, CDR2 YFSETQ. The CDR3 runs to 13 residues. Trimming shortened V by 0 bases and J by 5 bases, and 8 bases separated the two germline ends.

This chain uses TRBV4-2 with TRBJ2-5; 10 bases are shared with TRBD1. V was pared by 3 bases and J by 1 base, with 5 bases of the junction left unmatched. This CDR3 comprises 16 residues. Germline V gives CDR1 LGHNA, CDR2 YNFKEQ. CDR3 loop: CASSQPGQGIQETQYF. CDR3 bases: TGTGCCAGCAGCCAGCCGGGACAGGGGATCCAAGAGACCCAGTACTTC.

This clone was recorded only once. The gene calls are TRBV28 and TRBJ2-1; TRBD1 matches 10 bases. The CDR3 runs to 16 residues. Trimming cost V 5 bases and J 8 bases; bases outside gene matches: 12. Germline CDR1 and CDR2: MDHEN and SYDVKM. The CDR3 loop reads CASSPSGTGAFDEQFF. The CDR3 nucleotides are TGTGCCAGCAGTCCGTCCGGGACAGGGGCATTCGATGAGCAGTTCTTC.

CDR3 protein: CASRRAGWNQPQHF. DNA for the CDR3: TGTGCCAGTAGGCGTGCAGGGTGGAATCAGCCCCAGCATTTT. The V and J genes are TRBV19 and TRBJ1-5; D might be TRBD1 (5 bases). The V gene's germline CDR1 is LNHDA and CDR2 SQIVND (reference sequence). The CDR3 runs 14 residues. The V end lost 6 bases, the J end lost 4 bases, and 13 bases lay between the germline ends.

J is TRBJ1-1 and V is TRBV7-9; D remains ambiguous. This CDR3 comprises 13 residues. Germline CDR1 SEHNR, CDR2 FQNEAQ (reference sequence). Trimming removed 1 base at V and 8 bases at J, with 11 bases between. The CDR3 DNA reads as TGTGCCAGCAGCTTAGATTTGACGGGAGAAGCTTTCTTT. Its translation is CASSLDLTGEAFF. The variable domain in full, with the rest retrieved from reference TRBV7-9 and TRBJ1-1, is DTGVSQNPRHKITKRGQNVTFRCDPISEHNRLYWYRQTLGQGPEFLTYFQNEAQLEKSRLLSDRFSAERPKGSFSTLEIQRTEQGDSAMYLCASSLDLTGEAFFGQGTRLTVV.

The chain is built from TRBV28 and TRBJ2-7; D unclear. This CDR3 spans 13 amino acids. Germline CDR1 and CDR2: MDHEN and SYDVKM. The ends were cut back, 4 bases at V and 3 bases at J, with 10 bases in the middle. CDR3 protein: CASSSLFLYEQYF. The DNA for the CDR3 is TGTGCCAGCAGTTCCCTCTTCCTCTACGAGCAGTACTTC. Using reference TRBV28 and TRBJ2-7 for the parts outside the CDR3, the full variable domain is DVKVTQSSRYLVKRTGEKVFLECVQDMDHENMFWYRQDPGLGLRLIYFSYDVKMKEKGDIPEGYSVSREKKERFSLILESASTNQTSMYLCASSSLFLYEQYFGPGTRLTVT.

In the case of this clone: An end of the junction differs from the germline gene, which may be a read error. The rearrangement links TRBV7-7 to TRBJ2-1; TRBD1 matches at 7 bases. The CDR3 runs to 13 residues. Germline V gene lookup returns CDR1 SSHAT and CDR2 FNYEAQ (reference sequence). The CDR3 loop reads CASSFDRVNEQFF. DNA of the CDR3: TGTGCTAGCAGCTTCGACAGGGTCAATGAGCAGTTCTTC. Looking up the rest from reference TRBV7-7 and TRBJ2-1 gives the full variable domain: GAGVSQSPRYKVTKRGQDVTLRCDPISSHATLYWYQQALGQGPEFLTYFNYEAQPDKSGLPSDRFSAERPEGSISTLTIQRTEQRDSAMYRCASSFDRVNEQFFGPGTRLTVL.

This clone has just one count. The rearrangement uses TRBV7-2 and TRBJ2-7; 8 nucleotides line up with TRBD1. The CDR3 spans 14 residues. V gave up 5 bases and J gave up 3 bases; unmatched junction bases: 6. The V gene's germline CDR1 is SGHTA and CDR2 FQGNSA. This chain's CDR3 is CASSQLGQDYEQYF. The CDR3 DNA sequence: TGTGCCAGCAGCCAATTGGGACAGGACTACGAGCAGTACTTC.